This entry lists 9 T cell receptor beta chains sequenced from one sample in a study of blood T cell repertoires in COVID-19. Generated by immunoSEQ multiplex PCR, the TCRdb table keeps only in-frame clones and is missing some. This table has approximately 160,000 clones, about four fifths appearing once. Material: peripheral blood. These receptor sequences come from a woman older than 75 with acute or convalescent COVID-19.

Remarks on this clone: The junction differs from germline at one of its ends, possibly a read error. This chain links TRBV7-7 with TRBJ2-3, with TRBD1 matching over 8 bases. Germline V gene lookup returns CDR1 SSHAT and CDR2 FNYEAQ (reference sequence). The CDR3 is 15 residues long. Written as DNA, the CDR3 is TGTGCTAGCAGCTTAGGCAGGGGGCAGACAGATACGCAGTATTTT. Translation gives CASSLGRGQTDTQYF.

The V and J genes are TRBV19 and TRBJ1-1; 7 bases map to TRBD1. Germline CDR1 and CDR2: LNHDA and SQIVND (reference sequence). The trim removed 4 bases at V and 8 bases at J, leaving 7 bases unmatched. The CDR3 totals 13 residues. This CDR3 reads CASSKTGMEEAFF. The CDR3 nucleotides are TGTGCCAGTAGTAAGACAGGGATGGAAGAAGCTTTCTTT.

This chain uses TRBV5-1 with TRBJ2-3; maybe TRBD2 (6 bases). The CDR3 has 15 residues. Trimming pared 2 bases from V and 3 bases from J, leaving 13 bases between. Germline V lookup: CDR1 SGHRS, CDR2 YFSETQ. Written as DNA, the CDR3 is TGCGCCAGCAGCTTATACGGGACTCGGACAGATACGCAGTATTTT. Its protein is CASSLYGTRTDTQYF.

The CDR3 nucleotides read TGTGCCAGCAGTAGACAGGGGTCATCTGGAAACACCATATATTTT. Its translation is CASSRQGSSGNTIYF. The chain links TRBV27 to TRBJ1-3, with 8 bases aligning to TRBD1. V was clipped by 5 bases and J by 1 base; unmatched bases: 4. This CDR3 is 15 amino acids long. Germline lookup yields CDR1 MNHEY and CDR2 SMNVEV (reference sequence).

This clone was observed a few times. This rearrangement joins TRBV7-2 to TRBJ1-2; no firm D call. This CDR3 comprises 14 residues. V was trimmed by 5 bases and J by 3 bases, leaving 13 bases between them. Germline V gene data show CDR1 as SGHTA and CDR2 as FQGNSA. In DNA, the CDR3 is TGTGCCAGCAGCCCCCAAAGCGGGGACTATGGCTACACCTTC. Translated, it gives CASSPQSGDYGYTF.

This rearrangement joins TRBV30 to TRBJ1-1; unclear D gene. V lost 1 base, J lost 2 bases, and 14 bases lay in between. CDR1 and CDR2 (germline): GTSNPN, SVGIG (reference sequence). The length of the CDR3 is 15 residues. CDR3 DNA: TGTGCCTGGAGTGCTTTCCACGACTTTAACACTGAAGCTTTCTTT. Residues: CAWSAFHDFNTEAFF.

Only one count was recorded for this clone. The chain has TRBV2 and TRBJ1-5, with 7 bases aligning to TRBD1. The CDR3 is made up of 15 amino acids. The germline V gene encodes CDR1 SNHLY and CDR2 FYNNEI. The V gene end was trimmed by 4 bases and the J gene end by 2 bases; junction bases not matched to a gene: 5. CDR3 DNA: TGTGCCAGCAGTGTAGACAGGGCGGGCAATCAGCCCCAGCATTTT. It encodes CASSVDRAGNQPQHF. Complete variable domain (other parts from reference TRBV2 and TRBJ1-5): EPEVTQTPSHQVTQMGQEVILRCVPISNHLYFYWYRQILGQKVEFLVSFYNNEISEKSEIFDDQFSVERPDGSNFTLKIRSTKLEDSAMYFCASSVDRAGNQPQHFGDGTRLSIL.

This sequence joins TRBV3-1 (or the pseudogene TRBV3-2) and TRBJ2-1; D perhaps matches TRBD1 (6 bases). Trimming stripped 0 bases from V and 6 bases from J, with 18 bases between. From germline, CDR1 is LGHDT and CDR2 YNNKEL (reference sequence). The CDR3 is 17 amino acids. CDR3 region: CASSQEVGGISGNEQFF. As DNA, the CDR3 is TGTGCCAGCAGCCAAGAAGTAGGGGGTATATCTGGCAATGAGCAGTTCTTC.

The chain is built from TRBV7-2 and TRBJ1-5; weak D call: TRBD1 (5 bases). Trimming removed 4 bases at V and 4 bases at J, with 14 bases between. The germline V gene has CDR1 SGHTA and CDR2 FQGNSA. The CDR3 contains 15 residues. The CDR3 sequence: CASSWGPESNQPQHF. In DNA, the CDR3 is TGTGCCAGCAGCTGGGGCCCGGAATCAAATCAGCCCCAGCATTTT. Together with reference TRBV7-2 and TRBJ1-5, the CDR3 gives the full variable domain: GAGVSQSPSNKVTEKGKDVELRCDPISGHTALYWYRQSLGQGLEFLIYFQGNSAPDKSGLPSDRFSAERTGGSVSTLTIQRTQQEDSAVYLCASSWGPESNQPQHFGDGTRLSIL.